This T cell receptor beta chain was sequenced during a study of cytomegalovirus exposure and HLA in healthy donors. It was with 60 Vbeta and 13 Jbeta primers that the PCR ran. The repertoire was sequenced with immunoSEQ multiplex PCR; TCRdb's copy has only in-frame clones and lacks some. Of roughly 120,000 clones listed, approximately 80% were seen once; the top ten hold roughly 3.7%. Details on this clone: Its antigen remains unknown.

The study's findings and limits: The authors enumerated over 150 TCR beta chains as linked to cytomegalovirus.

Germline loops: CDR1 SGHNT, CDR2 YENEEA. V lost 5 bases and J lost 5, with 18 bases in between. The CDR3 has 16 residues. Sequencing used PBMCs. The sequence was collected from a human donor in good health. The chain recombines TRBV11-3 with TRBJ2-2, with D tentatively TRBD1 (6 bases). CDR3 nucleotides: TGTGCCAGCAGCGCCACCTCAGGGGTGAGGACCGGGGAGCTGTTTTTT. Its translation is CASSATSGVRTGELFF. Together with reference TRBV11-3 and TRBJ2-2, the CDR3 gives the full variable domain: EAGVVQSPRYKIIEKKQPVAFWCNPISGHNTLYWYLQNLGQGPELLIRYENEEAVDDSQLPKDRFSAERLKGVDSTLKIQPAELGDSAVYLCASSATSGVRTGELFFGEGSRLTVL.